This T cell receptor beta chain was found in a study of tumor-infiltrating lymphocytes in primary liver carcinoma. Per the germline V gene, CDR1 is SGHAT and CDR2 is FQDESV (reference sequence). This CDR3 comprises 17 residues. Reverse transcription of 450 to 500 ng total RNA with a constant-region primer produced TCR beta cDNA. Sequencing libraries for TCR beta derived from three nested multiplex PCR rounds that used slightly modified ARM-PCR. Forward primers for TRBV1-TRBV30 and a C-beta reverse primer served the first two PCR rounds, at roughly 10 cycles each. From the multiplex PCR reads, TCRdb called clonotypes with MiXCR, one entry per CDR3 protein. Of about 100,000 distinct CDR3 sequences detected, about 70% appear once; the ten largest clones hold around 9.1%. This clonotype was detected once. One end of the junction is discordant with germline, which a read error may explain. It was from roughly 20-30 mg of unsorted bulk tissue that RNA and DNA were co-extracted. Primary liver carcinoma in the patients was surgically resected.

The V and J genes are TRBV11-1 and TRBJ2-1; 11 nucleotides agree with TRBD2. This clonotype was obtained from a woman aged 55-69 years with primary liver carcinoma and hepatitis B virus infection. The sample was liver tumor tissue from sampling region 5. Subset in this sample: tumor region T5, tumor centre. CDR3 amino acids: CVSSSIIAGGPINEQFF. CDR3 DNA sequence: TGTGTCAGCAGCTCCATTATAGCGGGGGGGCCAATCAATGAGCAGTTCTTC.